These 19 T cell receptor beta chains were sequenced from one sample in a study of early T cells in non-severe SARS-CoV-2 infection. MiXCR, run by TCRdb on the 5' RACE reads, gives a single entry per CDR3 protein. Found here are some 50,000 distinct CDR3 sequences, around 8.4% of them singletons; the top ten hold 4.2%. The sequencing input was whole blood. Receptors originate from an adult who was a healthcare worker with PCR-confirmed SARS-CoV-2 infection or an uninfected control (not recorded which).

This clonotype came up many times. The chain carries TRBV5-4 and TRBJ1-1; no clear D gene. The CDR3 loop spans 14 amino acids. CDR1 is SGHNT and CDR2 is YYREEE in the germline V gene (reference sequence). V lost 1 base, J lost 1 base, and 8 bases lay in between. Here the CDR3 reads CASSLWGTNTEAFF. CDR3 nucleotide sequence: TGTGCCAGCAGCTTGTGGGGTACGAACACTGAAGCTTTCTTT.

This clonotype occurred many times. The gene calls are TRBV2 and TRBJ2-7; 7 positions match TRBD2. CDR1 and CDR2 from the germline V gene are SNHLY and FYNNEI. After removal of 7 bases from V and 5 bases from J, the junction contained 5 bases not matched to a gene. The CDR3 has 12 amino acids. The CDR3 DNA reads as TGTGCCAGCAAGCGGGAAGCCCACGAGCAGTACTTC. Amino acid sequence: CASKREAHEQYF.

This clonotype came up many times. In DNA form, the CDR3 reads TGTGCCACCAGTGGCCCTAGCGGGCTCGACAATGAGCAGTTCTTC. It yields the protein CATSGPSGLDNEQFF. The chain uses TRBV24-1 and TRBJ2-1, with 8 bases identical to TRBD2. Germline V gives CDR1 KGHDR, CDR2 SFDVKD. The CDR3 loop spans 15 amino acids. The trim removed 5 bases at V and 5 bases at J, leaving 7 bases unmatched.

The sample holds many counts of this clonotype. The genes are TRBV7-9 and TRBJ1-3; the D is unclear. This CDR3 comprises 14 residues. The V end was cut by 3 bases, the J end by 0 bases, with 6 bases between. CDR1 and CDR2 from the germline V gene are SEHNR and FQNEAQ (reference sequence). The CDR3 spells CASSLITSGNTIYF. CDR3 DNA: TGTGCCAGCAGCTTGATCACCTCTGGAAACACCATATATTTT.

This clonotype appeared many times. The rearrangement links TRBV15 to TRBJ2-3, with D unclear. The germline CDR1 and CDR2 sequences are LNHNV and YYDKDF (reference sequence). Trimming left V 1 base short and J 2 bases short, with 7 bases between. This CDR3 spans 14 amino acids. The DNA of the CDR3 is TGTGCCACCAGCAGAGGCGGATCCACAGATACGCAGTATTTT. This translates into CATSRGGSTDTQYF. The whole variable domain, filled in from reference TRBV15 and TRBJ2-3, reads DAMVIQNPRYQVTQFGKPVTLSCSQTLNHNVMYWYQQKSSQAPKLLFHYYDKDFNNEADTPDNFQSRRPNTSFCFLDIRSPGLGDTAMYLCATSRGGSTDTQYFGPGTRLTVL.

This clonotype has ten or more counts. Written as DNA, the CDR3 is TGTGCCAGCAGTGAGGACAGGAACACCGGGGAGCTGTTTTTT. This sequence encodes CASSEDRNTGELFF. The chain uses TRBV6-2 or TRBV6-3 and TRBJ2-2; D perhaps matches TRBD1 (6 bases). CDR3 length: 14 amino acids. V dropped 5 bases and J dropped 1 base, with 8 bases sitting between them. Germline values: CDR1 MNHEY, CDR2 SVGEGT.

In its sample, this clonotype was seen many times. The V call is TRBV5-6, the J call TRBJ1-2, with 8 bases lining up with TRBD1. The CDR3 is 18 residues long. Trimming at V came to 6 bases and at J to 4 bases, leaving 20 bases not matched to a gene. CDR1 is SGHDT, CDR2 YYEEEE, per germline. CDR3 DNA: TGTGCCAGCAATACCCCCCGTGACAGGGGAAGTTATAGCTATGGCTACACCTTC. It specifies CASNTPRDRGSYSYGYTF.

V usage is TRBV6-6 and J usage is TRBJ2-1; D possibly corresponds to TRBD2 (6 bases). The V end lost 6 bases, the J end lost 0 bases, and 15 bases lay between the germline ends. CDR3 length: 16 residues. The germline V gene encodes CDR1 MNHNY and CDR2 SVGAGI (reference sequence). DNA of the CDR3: TGTGCCAGCAGGAATGGAGGGCCCCCCTCCTACAATGAGCAGTTCTTC. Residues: CASRNGGPPSYNEQFF.

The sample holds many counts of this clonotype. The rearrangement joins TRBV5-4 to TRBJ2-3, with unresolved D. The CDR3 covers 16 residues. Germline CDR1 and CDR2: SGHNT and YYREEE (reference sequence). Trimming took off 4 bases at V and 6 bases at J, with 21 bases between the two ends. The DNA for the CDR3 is TGTGCCAGCAGCATCATCGGTAGGCTAGTTGGGGATACGCAGTATTTT. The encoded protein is CASSIIGRLVGDTQYF.

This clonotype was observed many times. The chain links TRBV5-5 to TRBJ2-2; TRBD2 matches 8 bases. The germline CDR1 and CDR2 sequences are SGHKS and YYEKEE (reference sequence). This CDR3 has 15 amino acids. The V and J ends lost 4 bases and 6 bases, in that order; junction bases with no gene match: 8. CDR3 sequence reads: CASSRSGAVPGELFF. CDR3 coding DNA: TGTGCCAGCAGCCGTAGCGGGGCGGTTCCCGGGGAGCTGTTTTTT.

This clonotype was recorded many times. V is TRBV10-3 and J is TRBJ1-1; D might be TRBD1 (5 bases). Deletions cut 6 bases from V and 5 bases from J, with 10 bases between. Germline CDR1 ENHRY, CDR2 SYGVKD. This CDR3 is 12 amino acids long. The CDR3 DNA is TGTGCCATCAGGAGCGGGGGGACTGAAGCTTTCTTT. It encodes CAIRSGGTEAFF.

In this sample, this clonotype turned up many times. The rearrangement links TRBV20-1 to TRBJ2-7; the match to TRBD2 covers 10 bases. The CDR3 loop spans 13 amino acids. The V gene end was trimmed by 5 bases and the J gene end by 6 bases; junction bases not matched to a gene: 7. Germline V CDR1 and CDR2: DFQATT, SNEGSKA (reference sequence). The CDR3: CSAPPSGRFEQYF. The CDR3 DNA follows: TGCAGTGCTCCTCCTAGCGGGAGATTCGAGCAGTACTTC.

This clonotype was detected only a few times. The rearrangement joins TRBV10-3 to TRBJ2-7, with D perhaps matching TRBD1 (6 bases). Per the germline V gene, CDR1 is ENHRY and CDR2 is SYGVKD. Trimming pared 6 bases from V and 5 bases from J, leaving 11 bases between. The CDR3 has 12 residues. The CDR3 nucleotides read TGTGCCATCAGCGGGACATATCACGAGCAGTACTTC. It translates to CAISGTYHEQYF.

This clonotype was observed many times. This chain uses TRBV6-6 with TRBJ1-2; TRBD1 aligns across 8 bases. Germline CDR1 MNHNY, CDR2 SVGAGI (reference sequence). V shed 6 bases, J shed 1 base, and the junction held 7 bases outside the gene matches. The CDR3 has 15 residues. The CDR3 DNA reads TGTGCCAGCAGCACAACGGACAGGGATAACTATGGCTACACCTTC. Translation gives CASSTTDRDNYGYTF.

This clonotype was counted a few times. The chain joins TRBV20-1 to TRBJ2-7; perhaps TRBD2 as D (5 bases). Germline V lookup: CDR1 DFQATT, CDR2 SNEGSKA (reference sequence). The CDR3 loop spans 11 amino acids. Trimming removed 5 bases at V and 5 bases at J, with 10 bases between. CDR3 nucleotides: TGCAGTGCTCTCGACGGGGACGAGCAGTACTTC. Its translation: CSALDGDEQYF.

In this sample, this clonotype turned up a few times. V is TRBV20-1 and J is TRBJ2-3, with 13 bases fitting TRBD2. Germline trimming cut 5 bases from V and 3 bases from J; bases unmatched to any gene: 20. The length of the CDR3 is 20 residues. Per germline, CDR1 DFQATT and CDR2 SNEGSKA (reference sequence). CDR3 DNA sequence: TGCAGTGCTGATCTACCCAGAGGACTAGCGGGGGCCCCGGGTACAGATACGCAGTATTTT. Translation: CSADLPRGLAGAPGTDTQYF.

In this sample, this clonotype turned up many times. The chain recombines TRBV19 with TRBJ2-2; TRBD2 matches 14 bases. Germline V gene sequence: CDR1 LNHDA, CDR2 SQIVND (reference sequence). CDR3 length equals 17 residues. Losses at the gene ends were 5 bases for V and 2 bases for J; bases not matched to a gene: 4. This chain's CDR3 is CASSGTSGRFNTGELFF. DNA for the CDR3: TGTGCCAGTAGTGGGACTAGCGGGAGATTCAACACCGGGGAGCTGTTTTTT.

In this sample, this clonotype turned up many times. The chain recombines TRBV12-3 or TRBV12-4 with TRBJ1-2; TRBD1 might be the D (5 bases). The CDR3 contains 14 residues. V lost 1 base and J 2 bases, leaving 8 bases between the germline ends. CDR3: CASSLGGVNYGYTF. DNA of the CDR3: TGTGCCAGCAGTTTAGGAGGGGTCAACTATGGCTACACCTTC.

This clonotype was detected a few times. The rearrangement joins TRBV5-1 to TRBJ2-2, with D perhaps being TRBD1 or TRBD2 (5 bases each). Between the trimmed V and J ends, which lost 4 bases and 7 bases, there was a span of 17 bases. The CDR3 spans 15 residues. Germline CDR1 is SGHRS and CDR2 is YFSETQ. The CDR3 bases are TGCGCCAGCAGCCCGGGACCGACTTATGGCGGGGAGCTGTTTTTT. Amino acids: CASSPGPTYGGELFF.